This record covers a single T cell receptor (beta chain). This specimen belongs to a study of blood T cell repertoires in COVID-19. Study in general: Sites in the United States, Italy and Spain provided acute and convalescent COVID-19 samples. Nucleic acid was either cDNA or gDNA, and it came from T cells, B-cell-depleted T cells, or PBMCs.

The CDR3 is 16 amino acids. CDR1 and CDR2 from the germline V gene are SGHKS and YYEKEE (reference sequence). V lost 4 bases and J lost 2, with 16 bases in between. Profiled with immunoSEQ multiplex PCR; TCRdb holds only in-frame clones, not every one. The sample contains more than 80,000 clones, 86% of which appear only once. Sequenced sample: peripheral blood. V and J are TRBV5-5 and TRBJ1-5, with D perhaps TRBD1 (5 bases). This TCR came from an elderly man with acute or convalescent COVID-19. The CDR3 nucleotides are TGTGCCAGCAGCCGTACAGGTGGCCTTGGCAATCAGCCCCAGCATTTT. This codes for CASSRTGGLGNQPQHF.